The present T cell receptor beta chain was sequenced within a study of blood T cell repertoires in COVID-19. Whole-study context: The study drew acute and convalescent COVID-19 samples from the United States, Italy and Spain.

The germline V gene encodes CDR1 SEHNR and CDR2 FQNEAQ (reference sequence). This CDR3 region has 18 residues. With 1 base removed from V and 8 bases from J, the gap between germline ends came to 24 bases. TCRdb's copy holds only in-frame clones and misses some; the assay was immunoSEQ multiplex PCR. This table holds about 110,000 clones, roughly two thirds found once. The sample taken for sequencing was peripheral blood. J is TRBJ2-1 and V is TRBV7-9; tentatively, D is TRBD2 (6 bases). The source of this sequence is an older man with acute or convalescent COVID-19. As DNA, the CDR3 is TGTGCCAGCAGCTTAGAACTCTCAGGTAGCGGACCTGGGTATGAGCAGTTCTTC. Translated, it gives CASSLELSGSGPGYEQFF.